The 3 T cell receptor beta chains below were found in one sample sequenced in a study of T cells in Graves' hyperthyroidism and ophthalmopathy. Amplified regions were TCR beta CDR3 sequences from RNA transcripts. The primer set for the first-round RT-PCR of the TCR CDR3 was HTBI. TCRdb re-called the multiplex PCR reads with MiXCR, one entry per CDR3 protein. This sample has roughly 600,000 distinct CDR3 sequences; about 14% occur once, and the top ten carry around 13%. The sequencing input was blood. These receptors all come from a woman in her 50s with Graves' ophthalmopathy.

This clonotype occurred many times. The chain joins TRBV28 to TRBJ2-5; 11 bases map to TRBD1. The ends lost 6 bases at V and 6 bases at J; junction bases unmatched: 3. Germline-derived CDR1 and CDR2 are MDHEN and SYDVKM. CDR3 length: 13 residues. The CDR3, as DNA: TGTGCCAGCAGAGGACAGGGGGCTAAGACCCAGTACTTC. Its translation: CASRGQGAKTQYF. Based on the CDR3 plus reference TRBV28 and TRBJ2-5, the full variable domain is DVKVTQSSRYLVKRTGEKVFLECVQDMDHENMFWYRQDPGLGLRLIYFSYDVKMKEKGDIPEGYSVSREKKERFSLILESASTNQTSMYLCASRGQGAKTQYFGPGTRLLVL.

Regarding this clonotype: The germline gene is not matched at one end of the junction; a read error may be the cause. This sequence joins TRBV24-1 and TRBJ2-3, with 7 bases lining up with TRBD1. The CDR3 covers 12 residues. CDR1 and CDR2 from the germline V gene are KGHDR and SFDVKD. The CDR3 coding sequence is TGTGCCACAAGTGACAGGGCCGATACGCAGTATTTT. This encodes CATSDRADTQYF.

This sequence joins TRBV12-3 or TRBV12-4 and TRBJ2-2; D is tentatively TRBD1 or TRBD2 (5 bases each). The V end lost 10 bases, the J end lost 3 bases, and 18 bases lay between the germline ends. The CDR3 runs 15 residues. The CDR3 here is CAINRGARDTGELFF. CDR3 nucleotides: TGTGCCATCAACCGGGGAGCCAGGGACACCGGGGAGCTGTTTTTT.